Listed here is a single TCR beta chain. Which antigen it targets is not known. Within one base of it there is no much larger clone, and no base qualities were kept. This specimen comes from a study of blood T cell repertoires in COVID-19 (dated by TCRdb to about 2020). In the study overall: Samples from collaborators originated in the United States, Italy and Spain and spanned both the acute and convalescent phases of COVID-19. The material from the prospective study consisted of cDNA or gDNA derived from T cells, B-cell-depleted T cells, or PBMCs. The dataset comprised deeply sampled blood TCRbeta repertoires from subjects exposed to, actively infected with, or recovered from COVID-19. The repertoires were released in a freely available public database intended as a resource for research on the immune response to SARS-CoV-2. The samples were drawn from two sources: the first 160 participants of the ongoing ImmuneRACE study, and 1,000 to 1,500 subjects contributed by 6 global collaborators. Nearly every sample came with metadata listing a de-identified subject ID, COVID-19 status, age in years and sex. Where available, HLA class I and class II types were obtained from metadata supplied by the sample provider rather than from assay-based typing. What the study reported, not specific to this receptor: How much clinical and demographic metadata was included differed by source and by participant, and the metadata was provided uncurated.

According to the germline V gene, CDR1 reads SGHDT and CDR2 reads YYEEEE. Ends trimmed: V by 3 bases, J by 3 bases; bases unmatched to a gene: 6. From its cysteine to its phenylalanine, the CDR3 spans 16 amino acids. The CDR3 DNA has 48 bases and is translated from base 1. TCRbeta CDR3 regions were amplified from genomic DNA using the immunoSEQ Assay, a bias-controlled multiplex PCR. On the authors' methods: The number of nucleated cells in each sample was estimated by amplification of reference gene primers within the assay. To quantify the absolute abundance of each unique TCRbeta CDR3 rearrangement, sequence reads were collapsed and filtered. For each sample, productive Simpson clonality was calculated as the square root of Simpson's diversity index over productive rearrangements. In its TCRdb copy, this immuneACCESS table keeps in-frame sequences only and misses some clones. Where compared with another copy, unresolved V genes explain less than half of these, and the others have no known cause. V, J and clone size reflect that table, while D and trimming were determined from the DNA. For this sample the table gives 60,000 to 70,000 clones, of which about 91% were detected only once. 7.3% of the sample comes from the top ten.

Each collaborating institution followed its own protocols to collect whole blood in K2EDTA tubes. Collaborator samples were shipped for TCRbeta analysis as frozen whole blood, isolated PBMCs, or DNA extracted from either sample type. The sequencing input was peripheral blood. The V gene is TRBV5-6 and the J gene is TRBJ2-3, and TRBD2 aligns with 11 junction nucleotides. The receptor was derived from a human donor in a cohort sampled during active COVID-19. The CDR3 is CASSSRLAGLTDTQYF. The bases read TGTGCCAGCAGCTCCAGACTAGCGGGGTTAACAGATACGCAGTATTTT. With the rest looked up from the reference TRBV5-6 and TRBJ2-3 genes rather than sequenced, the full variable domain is DAGVTQSPTHLIKTRGQQVTLRCSPKSGHDTVSWYQQALGQGPQFIFQYYEEEERQRGNFPDRFSGHQFPNYSSELNVNALLLGDSALYLCASSSRLAGLTDTQYFGPGTRLTVL.